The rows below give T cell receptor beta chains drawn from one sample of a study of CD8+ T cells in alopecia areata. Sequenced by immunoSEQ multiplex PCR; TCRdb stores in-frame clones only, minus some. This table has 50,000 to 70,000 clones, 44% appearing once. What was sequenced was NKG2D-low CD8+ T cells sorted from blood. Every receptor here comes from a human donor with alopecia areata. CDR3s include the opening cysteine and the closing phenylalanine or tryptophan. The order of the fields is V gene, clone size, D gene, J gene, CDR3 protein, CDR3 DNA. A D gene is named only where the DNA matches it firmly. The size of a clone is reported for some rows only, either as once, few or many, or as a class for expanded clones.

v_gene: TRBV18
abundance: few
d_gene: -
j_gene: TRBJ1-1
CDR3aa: CASSPQNTEAFF
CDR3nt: TGTGCCAGCTCACCACAGAACACTGAAGCTTTCTTT

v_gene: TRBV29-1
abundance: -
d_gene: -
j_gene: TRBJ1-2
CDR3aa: CSVIGLYGYTF
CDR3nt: TGCAGCGTTATCGGTCTCTATGGCTACACCTTC

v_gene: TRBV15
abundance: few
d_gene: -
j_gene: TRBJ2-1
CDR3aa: CATSGYNEQFF
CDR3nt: TGTGCCACGAGCGGATACAATGAGCAGTTCTTC

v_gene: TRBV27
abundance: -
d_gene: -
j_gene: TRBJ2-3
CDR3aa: CASTRQLSTDTQYF
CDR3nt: TGTGCCAGCACGAGGCAGCTGAGCACAGATACGCAGTATTTT

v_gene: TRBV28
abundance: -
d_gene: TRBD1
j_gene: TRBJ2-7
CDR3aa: CASSFRGQAYEQYF
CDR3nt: TGTGCCAGCAGTTTTAGGGGACAGGCCTACGAGCAGTACTTC

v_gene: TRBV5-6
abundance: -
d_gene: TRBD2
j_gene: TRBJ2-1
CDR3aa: CASSLGTSETYNEQFF
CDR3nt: TGTGCCAGCAGCCTGGGGACTAGCGAGACCTACAATGAGCAGTTCTTC

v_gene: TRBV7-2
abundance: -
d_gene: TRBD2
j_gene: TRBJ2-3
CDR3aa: CASSLGYGRSTDTQYF
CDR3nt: TGTGCCAGCAGCTTAGGGTACGGGAGGTCCACAGATACGCAGTATTTT

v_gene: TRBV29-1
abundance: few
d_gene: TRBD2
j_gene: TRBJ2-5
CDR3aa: CSVLGTWRGYQETQYF
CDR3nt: TGCAGCGTCCTAGGCACCTGGCGGGGGTACCAAGAGACCCAGTACTTC

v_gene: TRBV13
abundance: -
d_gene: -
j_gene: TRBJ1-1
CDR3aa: CASSPGPNTEAFF
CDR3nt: TGTGCCAGCAGCCCTGGACCGAACACTGAAGCTTTCTTT

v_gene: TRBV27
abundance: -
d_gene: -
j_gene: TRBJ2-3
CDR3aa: CASSPPSSTDTQYF
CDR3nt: TGTGCCAGCAGTCCCCCCAGTAGCACAGATACGCAGTATTTT

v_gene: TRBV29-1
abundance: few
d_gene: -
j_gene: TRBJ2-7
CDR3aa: CSVEDRGAGTDEQYF
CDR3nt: TGCAGCGTTGAAGATAGAGGGGCAGGTACCGACGAGCAGTACTTC

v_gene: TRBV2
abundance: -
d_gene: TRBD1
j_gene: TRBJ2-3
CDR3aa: CASSEVRGLADTQYF
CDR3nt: TGTGCCAGCAGTGAAGTTAGGGGGCTTGCAGATACGCAGTATTTT

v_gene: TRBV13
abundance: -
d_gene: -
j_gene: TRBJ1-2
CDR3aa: CASSLRQAYGYTF
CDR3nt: TGTGCCAGCAGCTTACGACAGGCCTACGGCTACACCTTC

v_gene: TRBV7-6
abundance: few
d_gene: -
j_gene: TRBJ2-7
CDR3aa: CASSSDGPEQYF
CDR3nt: TGTGCCAGCAGCTCGGACGGGCCCGAGCAGTACTTC

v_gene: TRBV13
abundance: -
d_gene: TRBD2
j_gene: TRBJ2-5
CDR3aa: CASSSHVGRALGETQYF
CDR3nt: TGTGCCAGCAGCTCCCACGTCGGGAGGGCCTTAGGAGAGACCCAGTACTTC

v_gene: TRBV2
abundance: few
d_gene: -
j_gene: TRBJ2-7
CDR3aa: CASLYRDSYEQYF
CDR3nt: TGTGCCAGCCTCTACAGGGACTCCTACGAGCAGTACTTC

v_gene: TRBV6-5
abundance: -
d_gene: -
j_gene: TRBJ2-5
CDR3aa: CASRSLGETQYF
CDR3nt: TGTGCCAGCAGGTCCCTAGGCGAGACCCAGTACTTC

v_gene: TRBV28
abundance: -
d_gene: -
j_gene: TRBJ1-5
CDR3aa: CASSRGNGNQPQHF
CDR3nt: TGTGCCAGCAGCAGGGGTAATGGCAATCAGCCCCAGCATTTT

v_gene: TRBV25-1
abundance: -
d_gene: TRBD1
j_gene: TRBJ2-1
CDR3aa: CASSTGQGVNEQFF
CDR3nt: TGTGCCAGCAGTACCGGACAGGGGGTAAATGAGCAGTTCTTC

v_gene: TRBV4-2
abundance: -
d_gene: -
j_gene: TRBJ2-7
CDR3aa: CASSPREGDEQYF
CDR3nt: TGTGCCAGCAGCCCGAGGGAAGGGGACGAGCAGTACTTC

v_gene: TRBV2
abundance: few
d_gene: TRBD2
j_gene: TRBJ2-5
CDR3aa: CASKPSGNDRETQYF
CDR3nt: TGTGCCAGCAAACCTAGCGGGAACGACCGAGAGACCCAGTACTTC

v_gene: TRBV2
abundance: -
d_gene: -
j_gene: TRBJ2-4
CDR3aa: CASSEMGTIQYF
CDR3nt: TGTGCCAGCAGTGAAATGGGGACAATTCAGTACTTC

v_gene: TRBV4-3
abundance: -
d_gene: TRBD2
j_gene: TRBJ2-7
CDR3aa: CASSQGPTSGELVYEQYF
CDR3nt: TGCGCCAGCAGCCAAGGTCCAACTAGCGGGGAGCTTGTCTACGAGCAGTACTTC

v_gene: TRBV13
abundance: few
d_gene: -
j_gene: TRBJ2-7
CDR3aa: CASSSRWSGVYEQYF
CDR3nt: TGTGCCAGCAGCTCGCGGTGGTCGGGCGTCTACGAGCAGTACTTC

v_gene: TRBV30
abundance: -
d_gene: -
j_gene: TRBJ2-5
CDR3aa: CAWSVRGSGETQYF
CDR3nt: TGTGCCTGGAGTGTACGAGGGTCAGGAGAGACCCAGTACTTC

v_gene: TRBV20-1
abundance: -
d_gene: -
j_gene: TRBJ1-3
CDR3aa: CSAISGNTIYF
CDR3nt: TGCAGTGCCATCTCTGGAAACACCATATATTTT

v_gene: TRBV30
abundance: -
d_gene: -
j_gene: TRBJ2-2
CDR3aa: CAWSDTGELFF
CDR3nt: TGTGCCTGGAGTGATACCGGGGAGCTGTTTTTT

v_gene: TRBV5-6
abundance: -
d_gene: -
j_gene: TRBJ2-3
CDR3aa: CASSFRDTQYF
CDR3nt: TGTGCCAGCAGCTTCAGAGATACGCAGTATTTT

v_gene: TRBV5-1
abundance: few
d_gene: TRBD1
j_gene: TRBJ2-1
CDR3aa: CASRAQGNEQFF
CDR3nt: TGCGCCAGCAGGGCACAGGGGAATGAGCAGTTCTTC

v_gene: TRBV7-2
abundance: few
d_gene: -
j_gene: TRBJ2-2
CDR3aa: CASSWMPASGELFF
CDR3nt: TGTGCCAGCAGCTGGATGCCTGCGAGCGGGGAGCTGTTTTTT

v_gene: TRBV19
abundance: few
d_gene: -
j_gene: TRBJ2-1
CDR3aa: CASSIQTSSYNEQFF
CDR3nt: TGTGCCAGTAGTATACAGACAAGCTCCTACAATGAGCAGTTCTTC

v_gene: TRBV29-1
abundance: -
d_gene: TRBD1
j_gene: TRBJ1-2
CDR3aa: CSVERQGAVGYTF
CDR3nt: TGCAGCGTTGAGAGGCAGGGGGCGGTTGGCTACACCTTC

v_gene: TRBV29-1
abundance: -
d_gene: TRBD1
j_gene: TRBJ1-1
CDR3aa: CSVEGQGPEAFF
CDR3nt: TGCAGCGTTGAAGGACAGGGCCCTGAAGCTTTCTTT

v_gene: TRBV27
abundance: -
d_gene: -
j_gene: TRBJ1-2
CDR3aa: CASSSTNSGGAKYGYTF
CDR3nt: TGTGCCAGCAGTTCTACCAATAGCGGGGGGGCGAAGTATGGCTACACCTTC

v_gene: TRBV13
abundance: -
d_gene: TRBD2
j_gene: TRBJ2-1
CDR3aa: CASSEGLQDLYNEQFF
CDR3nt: TGTGCCAGCAGCGAGGGACTACAAGACCTCTACAATGAGCAGTTCTTC

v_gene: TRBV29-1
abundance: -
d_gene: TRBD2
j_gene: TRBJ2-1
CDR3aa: CSVVLAGGFPLYNEQFF
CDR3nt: TGCAGCGTCGTCCTAGCGGGGGGCTTCCCCCTTTACAATGAGCAGTTCTTC

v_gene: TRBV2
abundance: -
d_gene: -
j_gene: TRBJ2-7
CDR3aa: CASSFRDFGSYEQYF
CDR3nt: TGTGCCAGCAGCTTCCGGGACTTTGGCTCCTACGAGCAGTACTTC

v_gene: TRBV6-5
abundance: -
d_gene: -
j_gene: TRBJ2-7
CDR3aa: CASSPTANLHEQYF
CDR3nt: TGTGCCAGCAGCCCAACAGCTAACCTTCACGAGCAGTACTTC

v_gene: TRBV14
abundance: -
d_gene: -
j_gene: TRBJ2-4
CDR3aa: CASSLRIMGDIQYF
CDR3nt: TGTGCCAGCAGCCTACGGATCATGGGGGACATTCAGTACTTC

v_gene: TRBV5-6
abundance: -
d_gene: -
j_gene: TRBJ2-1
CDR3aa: CASSGTHFNEQFF
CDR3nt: TGTGCCAGCTCCGGGACACACTTCAATGAGCAGTTCTTC

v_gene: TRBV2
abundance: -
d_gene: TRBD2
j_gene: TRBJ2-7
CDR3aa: CASATSGTYLPYEQYF
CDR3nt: TGTGCCAGCGCGACTAGCGGAACTTACCTCCCCTACGAGCAGTACTTC

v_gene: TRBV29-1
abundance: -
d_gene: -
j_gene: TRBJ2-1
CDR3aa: CSVESPLGETIEQFF
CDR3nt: TGCAGCGTTGAATCCCCCCTGGGGGAGACAATTGAGCAGTTCTTC

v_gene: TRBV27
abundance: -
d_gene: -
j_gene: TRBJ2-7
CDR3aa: CASSLGYEQYF
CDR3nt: TGTGCCAGCAGTTTGGGCTACGAGCAGTACTTC

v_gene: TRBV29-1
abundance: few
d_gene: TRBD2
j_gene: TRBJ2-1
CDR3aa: CSVEVKAGGPVLRFF
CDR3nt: TGCAGCGTTGAGGTGAAAGCGGGAGGGCCGGTTCTTCGGTTCTTC

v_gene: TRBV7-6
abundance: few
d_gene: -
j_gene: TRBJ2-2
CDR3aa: CASSFTGEAGELFF
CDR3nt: TGTGCCAGCAGCTTTACAGGGGAGGCCGGGGAGCTGTTTTTT

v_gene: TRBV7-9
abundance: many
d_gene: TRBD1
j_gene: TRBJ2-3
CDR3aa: CASSWGTGDTDTQYF
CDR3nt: TGTGCCAGCAGCTGGGGGACAGGGGACACAGATACGCAGTATTTT

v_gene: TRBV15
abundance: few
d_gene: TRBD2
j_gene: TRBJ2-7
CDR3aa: CATSSAAGDYEQYF
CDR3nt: TGTGCCACCAGCAGTGCGGCGGGAGACTACGAGCAGTACTTC

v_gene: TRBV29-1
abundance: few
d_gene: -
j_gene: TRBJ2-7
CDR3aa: CSVGSHRDYEQYF
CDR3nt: TGCAGCGTTGGGAGTCACAGGGACTACGAGCAGTACTTC

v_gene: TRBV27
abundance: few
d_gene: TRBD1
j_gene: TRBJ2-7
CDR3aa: CASSSGTGGEEQYF
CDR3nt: TGTGCCAGCAGTTCGGGGACAGGGGGTGAAGAGCAGTACTTC

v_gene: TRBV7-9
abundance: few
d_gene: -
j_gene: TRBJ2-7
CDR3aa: CASSLLEQQYF
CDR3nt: TGTGCCAGCAGCTTATTAGAACAGCAGTACTTC

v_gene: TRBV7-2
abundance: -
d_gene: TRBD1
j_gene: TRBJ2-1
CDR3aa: CASSFRGPYNEQFF
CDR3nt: TGTGCCAGCAGCTTCAGGGGGCCCTACAATGAGCAGTTCTTC

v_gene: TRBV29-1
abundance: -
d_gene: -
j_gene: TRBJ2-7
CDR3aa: CSVCTGGGLEQYF
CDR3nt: TGCAGCGTTTGTACAGGGGGGGGGTTGGAGCAGTACTTC

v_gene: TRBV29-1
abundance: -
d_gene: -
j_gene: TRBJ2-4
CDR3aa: CSVELKNIQYF
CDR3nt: TGCAGCGTTGAGTTAAAAAACATTCAGTACTTC

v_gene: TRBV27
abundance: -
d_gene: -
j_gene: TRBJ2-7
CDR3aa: CASSPGYEQYF
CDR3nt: TGTGCCAGCAGTCCCGGCTACGAGCAGTACTTC

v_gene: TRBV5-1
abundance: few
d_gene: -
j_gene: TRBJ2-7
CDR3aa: CASSLEGIWSYEQYF
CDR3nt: TGCGCCAGCAGCTTGGAAGGGATTTGGTCCTACGAGCAGTACTTC

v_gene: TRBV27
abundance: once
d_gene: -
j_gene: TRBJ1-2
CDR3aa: CASSLAGRRPNYGYTF
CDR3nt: TGTGCCAGCAGTTTGGCAGGAAGGCGGCCTAACTATGGCTACACCTTC

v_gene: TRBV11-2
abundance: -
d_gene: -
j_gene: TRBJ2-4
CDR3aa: CASSRADLAKNIQYF
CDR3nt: TGTGCCAGCAGCCGAGCAGACCTAGCCAAAAACATTCAGTACTTC